Presented here are 10 T cell receptor beta chains from one specimen sequenced in a study of OX40 agonist ivuxolimab in advanced cancers. Measured with immunoSEQ multiplex PCR; TCRdb has only the in-frame clones, and not every one. This table has 90,000 to 100,000 clones, approximately 90% appearing once. Specimen: CD4+ or CD8+ T cells sorted from blood, collected in a trial of the OX40 agonist ivuxolimab. These receptors were taken from an adult with an advanced solid tumor such as melanoma, head and neck, liver or kidney cancer.

The chain joins TRBV2 to TRBJ1-2; 8 nucleotides line up with TRBD1. The ends lost 10 bases at V and 4 bases at J; junction bases unmatched: 14. The CDR3 covers 15 residues. The germline V gene encodes CDR1 SNHLY and CDR2 FYNNEI. Here the CDR3 DNA reads TGTGCCACCTCTGGGGACAGGTCCCCCGCCTATGGCTACACCTTC. Its translation is CATSGDRSPAYGYTF. The whole variable domain, remainder taken from reference TRBV2 and TRBJ1-2, is EPEVTQTPSHQVTQMGQEVILRCVPISNHLYFYWYRQILGQKVEFLVSFYNNEISEKSEIFDDQFSVERPDGSNFTLKIRSTKLEDSAMYFCATSGDRSPAYGYTFGSGTRLTVV.

The rearrangement links TRBV19 to TRBJ2-4, with 7 bases identical to TRBD1. Germline trimming cut 4 bases from V and 7 bases from J; bases unmatched to any gene: 10. The CDR3 contains 15 residues. Looked up from germline, CDR1 is LNHDA and CDR2 is SQIVND (reference sequence). CDR3 residues: CASSTPTGSRNIQYF. The CDR3 DNA follows: TGTGCCAGTAGTACCCCGACAGGGAGTAGGAACATTCAGTACTTC.

This rearrangement joins TRBV6-6 to TRBJ2-3; D uncertain. Germline V gene data show CDR1 as MNHNY and CDR2 as SVGAGI (reference sequence). V was clipped by 5 bases and J by 5 bases, with 14 bases between them. CDR3 length: 14 residues. CDR3 residues: CASSRLRARDTQYF. DNA for the CDR3: TGTGCCAGCAGTCGACTCCGGGCTAGAGATACGCAGTATTTT.

The chain is built from TRBV30 and TRBJ2-7, with 8 bases matching TRBD1. CDR3 size: 12 residues. The V and J ends lost 4 bases and 3 bases, in that order; junction bases with no gene match: 2. Per the germline V gene, CDR1 is GTSNPN and CDR2 is SVGIG (reference sequence). The CDR3 protein is CAWNRGNYEQYF. The CDR3 nucleotides are TGTGCCTGGAACAGGGGGAACTACGAGCAGTACTTC.

V gene TRBV19 combines with J gene TRBJ2-1; D gene unclear. CDR3 length: 16 residues. Trimming took off 4 bases at V and 1 base at J, with 14 bases between the two ends. Germline CDR1 is LNHDA and CDR2 is SQIVND (reference sequence). The chain's CDR3 is CASSTQAASSYNEQFF. CDR3 DNA sequence: TGTGCCAGTAGTACCCAGGCAGCGTCATCCTACAATGAGCAGTTCTTC. Full variable domain (rest looked up from reference TRBV19 and TRBJ2-1): DGGITQSPKYLFRKEGQNVTLSCEQNLNHDAMYWYRQDPGQGLRLIYYSQIVNDFQKGDIAEGYSVSREKKESFPLTVTSAQKNPTAFYLCASSTQAASSYNEQFFGPGTRLTVL.

V usage is TRBV5-4 and J usage is TRBJ1-1, with TRBD1 as a possible D gene (5 bases). The CDR3 contains 15 residues. Germline V gene data show CDR1 as SGHNT and CDR2 as YYREEE (reference sequence). The V end lost 0 bases, the J end lost 5 bases, and 14 bases lay between the germline ends. This CDR3 reads CASSLVEGFGTEAFF. The CDR3, as DNA: TGTGCCAGCAGCTTGGTTGAGGGGTTTGGGACTGAAGCTTTCTTT.

The rearrangement uses TRBV7-9 and TRBJ1-2; D not resolved. The CDR3 covers 13 residues. The V and J ends lost 6 bases and 7 bases respectively, with 15 bases between them. CDR1 is SEHNR, CDR2 FQNEAQ, per germline (reference sequence). CDR3 bases: TGTGCCAGCAGAGCCGACACCGCCTCTGGCTACACCTTC. Translation: CASRADTASGYTF.

This clone has only one observation. The genes are TRBV28 and TRBJ1-1, with D possibly matching TRBD1 (6 bases). CDR3 size: 16 residues. Germline assignment: CDR1 MDHEN and CDR2 SYDVKM. V was pared by 4 bases and J by 5 bases, with 20 bases between. CDR3 sequence (DNA): TGTGCCAGCAGTTCTCGACCAGGGGAAAGGGGTACTGAAGCTTTCTTT. As protein: CASSSRPGERGTEAFF.

The chain uses TRBV12-2 and TRBJ2-7; the table names TRBD2, a call not compared with the DNA. TRBV12-2 is listed as a pseudogene. The CDR3 is made up of 18 amino acids. CDR3 in amino acids: CASRPGLAGGPGPNEQYF. The DNA for the CDR3 is TGTGCAAGTCGCCCAGGACTAGCGGGGGGCCCAGGTCCCAACGAGCAGTACTTC.

The V and J genes are TRBV28 and TRBJ1-6; possibly TRBD1 for D (5 bases). Trimming removed 5 bases at V and 14 bases at J, with 22 bases between. The CDR3 sequence is 15 residues long. CDR1 and CDR2 (germline): MDHEN, SYDVKM. Here the CDR3 reads CASSRGLSNPPTLHF. The CDR3 coding sequence is TGTGCCAGCAGTAGGGGTCTCTCAAACCCACCCACCCTCCACTTT.